The entry below describes one T cell receptor beta chain. Its antigen is currently unknown. Looked up from germline, CDR1 is KGHSH and CDR2 is LQKENI. V lost 2 bases, J lost 0 bases, and 9 bases stayed unmatched. There are 18 residues in the CDR3. This sample was included in a study of blood T cells in healthy people across ages. Overall study findings and caveats: Roughly linear declines in TCR beta diversity per million T cells occurred with age.

Primed by a sample-barcoded 5' primer and a J-beta primer mix, a second PCR proceeded for roughly 7 to 12 cycles. TCRdb analysed the 5' RACE reads with MiXCR anew, one entry per CDR3 protein. The table includes about 1 million distinct CDR3 sequences, 40% to 55% detected once. Sequenced: blood. This chain links TRBV18 with TRBJ2-1; 8 bases line up with TRBD2. The origin of this receptor is a woman between 55 and 75 years old in good health. In DNA, the CDR3 is TGTGCCAGCTCACCAAATGCGGGAGGTCCTAGCTCCTACAATGAGCAGTTCTTC. Amino acids: CASSPNAGGPSSYNEQFF.